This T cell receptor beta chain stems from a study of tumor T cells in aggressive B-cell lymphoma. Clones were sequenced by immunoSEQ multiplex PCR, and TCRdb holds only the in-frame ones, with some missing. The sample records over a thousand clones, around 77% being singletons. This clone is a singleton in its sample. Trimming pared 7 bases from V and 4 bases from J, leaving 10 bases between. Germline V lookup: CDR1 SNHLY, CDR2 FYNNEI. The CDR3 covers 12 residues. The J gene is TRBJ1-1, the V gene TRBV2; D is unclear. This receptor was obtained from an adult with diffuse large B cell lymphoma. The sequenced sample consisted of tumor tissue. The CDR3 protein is CASTRESTEAFF. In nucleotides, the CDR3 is TGTGCCAGCACAAGGGAGAGCACTGAAGCTTTCTTT. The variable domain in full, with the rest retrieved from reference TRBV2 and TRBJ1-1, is EPEVTQTPSHQVTQMGQEVILRCVPISNHLYFYWYRQILGQKVEFLVSFYNNEISEKSEIFDDQFSVERPDGSNFTLKIRSTKLEDSAMYFCASTRESTEAFFGQGTRLTVV.